What follows are 14 T cell receptor beta chains derived from one specimen sequenced in a study of T cell responses to AZD1222 COVID-19 vaccine (dated by TCRdb to the early 2020s). What this sample's time point label stands for: about 28 days (+/-7) after the second vaccine dose. Receptor libraries were prepared by the immunoSEQ multiplex PCR assay. This immuneACCESS table, as held by TCRdb, lists in-frame sequences with V and J called but not all clones. Of the missing ones, under half trace to an unresolved V gene in checked studies; the others have no known cause. Recorded for this sample are around 140,000 clones; around 92% of them occurred a single time. The ten largest clones capture around 3.3% of the sample. The sample consisted of peripheral blood, taken 28 days after the second AZD1222 dose. Receptor source: an adult who received the AZD1222 COVID-19 vaccine.

The V call is TRBV25-1, the J call TRBJ1-1, with D unclear. From germline, CDR1 is MGHDK and CDR2 SYGVNS. This CDR3 has 14 amino acids. With 4 bases removed from V and 2 bases from J, the gap between germline ends came to 11 bases. For the CDR3, the DNA is TGTGCCAGCAGTGTGTTAGGGAGTAACACTGAAGCTTTCTTT. This codes for CASSVLGSNTEAFF.

This chain uses TRBV9 with TRBJ1-1, with D tentatively TRBD1 (5 bases). V was cut by 4 bases and J by 4 bases, with 14 bases left in between. The germline V gene encodes CDR1 SGDLS and CDR2 YYNGEE. The CDR3 sequence is 14 residues long. In DNA form, the CDR3 reads TGTGCCAGCAGCTTCGATGTAGGGGTCACTGAAGCTTTCTTT. Its translation is CASSFDVGVTEAFF.

The chain links TRBV5-4 to TRBJ1-6, with D unclear. Trimming removed 4 bases from V and 3 bases from J, with 11 bases in between. Germline V gene lookup returns CDR1 SGHNT and CDR2 YYREEE (reference sequence). This CDR3 is built from 15 residues. The CDR3 nucleotides are TGTGCCAGCAGCCCGTCGGGCCTCTATAATTCACCCCTCCACTTT. Encoded protein: CASSPSGLYNSPLHF.

V usage is TRBV11-2 and J usage is TRBJ2-2; 9 nucleotides agree with TRBD2. The junction had 14 bases not matched to a gene; V was cut back by 6 bases and J by 6 bases. The CDR3 spans 17 residues. Per the germline V gene, CDR1 is SGHAT and CDR2 is FQNNGV. This chain's CDR3 is CASRRSGAGGGPGELFF. CDR3 in DNA: TGTGCCAGCAGACGATCGGGTGCGGGAGGGGGCCCCGGGGAGCTGTTTTTT.

The chain recombines TRBV5-1 with TRBJ2-2; 7 bases agree with TRBD1. This CDR3 has 12 amino acids. Germline V gene sequence: CDR1 SGHRS, CDR2 YFSETQ. The DNA of the CDR3 is TGCGCGGGACAGTCGAGCACCGGGGAGCTGTTTTTT. Residues: CAGQSSTGELFF.

The chain has TRBV4-1 and TRBJ1-3; D not certain. CDR3 length: 13 amino acids. Trimming shortened V by 4 bases and J by 8 bases, and 12 bases separated the two germline ends. Germline V gene sequence: CDR1 MGHRA, CDR2 YSYEKL. As DNA, the CDR3 is TGCGCCAGCAGCCCGTTACCCGGGGACACCATATATTTT. It translates to CASSPLPGDTIYF.

V gene TRBV5-1 combines with J gene TRBJ1-1, with D perhaps matching TRBD1 (6 bases). The CDR3 runs 13 residues. V was cut by 3 bases and J by 5 bases, with 11 bases left in between. Germline CDR1 is SGHRS and CDR2 is YFSETQ. The CDR3 DNA sequence: TGCGCCAGCAGCTCCGAGGGGGTAACTGAAGCTTTCTTT. It translates to CASSSEGVTEAFF.

The V call is TRBV9, the J call TRBJ2-1, with 7 bases aligning to TRBD1. CDR1 and CDR2 from the germline V gene are SGDLS and YYNGEE. Unmatched junction bases numbered 3, after V lost 0 bases and J lost 6 bases. The CDR3 is 14 amino acids. The CDR3 loop reads CASSVDPGGNEQFF. CDR3 coding DNA: TGTGCCAGCAGCGTAGATCCAGGGGGCAATGAGCAGTTCTTC.

The rearrangement joins TRBV14 to TRBJ1-6; D is unclear. The length of the CDR3 is 13 residues. Germline V gives CDR1 SGHDN, CDR2 FVKESK. V shed 0 bases and J shed 8 bases, with 5 bases lying between them. DNA of the CDR3: TGTGCCAGCAGCCAAGATCAGTATTCACCCCTCCACTTT. Its protein is CASSQDQYSPLHF.

The chain combines TRBV11-3 with TRBJ2-3; D unresolved. CDR3 length equals 14 residues. V dropped 4 bases and J dropped 0 bases, with 8 bases sitting between them. Germline-derived CDR1 and CDR2 are SGHNT and YENEEA. Here the CDR3 reads CASSSGPSTDTQYF. The CDR3, as DNA: TGTGCCAGCAGCTCCGGCCCTAGCACAGATACGCAGTATTTT. Together with reference TRBV11-3 and TRBJ2-3, the CDR3 gives the full variable domain: EAGVVQSPRYKIIEKKQPVAFWCNPISGHNTLYWYLQNLGQGPELLIRYENEEAVDDSQLPKDRFSAERLKGVDSTLKIQPAELGDSAVYLCASSSGPSTDTQYFGPGTRLTVL.

This clone showed up just once. The rearrangement joins TRBV6-5 to TRBJ1-5; tentative D call: TRBD1 (6 bases). CDR1 and CDR2 from the germline V gene are MNHEY and SVGAGI. V lost 2 bases and J 7 bases, leaving 12 bases between the germline ends. The CDR3 consists of 14 residues. CDR3 sequence: CASSYQGSGQPQHF. CDR3 DNA sequence: TGTGCCAGCAGTTACCAGGGGTCGGGGCAGCCCCAGCATTTT.

This chain uses TRBV6-5 with TRBJ2-1, with a weak D call TRBD2 (6 bases). CDR3 length: 14 amino acids. Germline lookup yields CDR1 MNHEY and CDR2 SVGAGI. Trimming removed 2 bases at V and 4 bases at J, with 9 bases between. DNA of the CDR3: TGTGCCAGCAGTTACCGGGACTCGTACAATGAGCAGTTCTTC. Its translation: CASSYRDSYNEQFF.

This chain joins TRBV6-5 and TRBJ1-1; D is uncertain. Per germline, CDR1 MNHEY and CDR2 SVGAGI. The CDR3 contains 14 residues. V gave up 6 bases and J gave up 2 bases, with 13 bases separating them. This CDR3 reads CASRRIGANTEAFF. The DNA for the CDR3 is TGTGCCAGCAGACGGATAGGAGCTAACACTGAAGCTTTCTTT.

This chain links TRBV24-1 with TRBJ2-1; 8 positions agree with TRBD1. CDR3 length: 15 residues. The germline V gene encodes CDR1 KGHDR and CDR2 SFDVKD. Unmatched junction bases numbered 6, after V lost 7 bases and J lost 2 bases. The CDR3 reads CATSHRGDPYNEQFF. The CDR3 DNA follows: TGTGCCACCAGCCACAGGGGGGACCCCTACAATGAGCAGTTCTTC.